This entry is about one T cell receptor (beta chain). This clonotype was observed a few times. Its specific antigen is unknown. No qualities accompany the bases; no much larger clone lies one base away. This sample was included in a study of T-cell reconstitution after alpha-beta-depleted transplantation in children (dated by TCRdb to the mid-2010s). General notes on the study: Using TCR repertoire profiling, the study quantitatively followed how T-cell immune reconstitution unfolded in children after TCRalphabeta/CD19-depleted allogeneic hematopoietic cell transplantation.

Overall study results and their limits: Apparently early alphabetaT-cell count recovery about two months after transplant reportedly relied on only several hundred rapidly expanded clones derived from non-depleted graft cells. In some patients, the high TCRbeta diversity seen at day 60 was put down to recipient T cells and intrathymic progenitors that had survived conditioning. Over subsequent months, a decline in hyperexpanded clone frequencies was noted, and after one year, T-cell counts and TCRbeta diversity were mostly ascribed to newly produced T cells.

From a lookup of the germline V gene, CDR1 and CDR2 are SGHRS and YFSETQ. Reading from cysteine to phenylalanine, the CDR3 counts 17 amino acids. Only the CDR3 region is kept as DNA, spanning 51 bases read in frame from base 1. V and J are trimmed by 3 bases and 7 bases, and the gene matches miss 13 bases of the junction. The treatment or condition label on this specimen signifies: allogeneic hematopoietic cell transplantation with graft depleted of TCRalphabeta T cells and CD19 B cells. TCRalphabeta/CD19-depleted allogeneic hematopoietic cell grafts were given to the transplant recipients, all of whom were children. Receptors were amplified or captured by PCR. Sequenced using an Illumina HiSeq 2500. TCR libraries were prepared with molecular barcoding, using unique molecular identifiers to normalize TCRbeta repertoire quantification. The public reads were quality trimmed at Q25 with fastp and then assembled into clones with MiXCR by TCRdb, keeping productive beta chains. Under each unique CDR3 protein, matching rows form one entry showing the most common genes and DNA. For this sample the table gives 750,000 to 950,000 distinct CDR3 sequences, of which approximately 15% were detected only once. The top ten clones comprise about 4.6% of the sample.

The rearrangement joined TRBV5-1 to TRBJ1-6; 7 central nucleotides agree with TRBD1. The origin of this receptor is a male patient aged 10 to 17 who had a stem cell transplant for acute lymphoblastic leukemia, so the T cells may come from the graft donor. The sample in question was PBMCs, mostly from graft donor cells, obtained 360 days after TCRalphabeta/CD19-depleted stem cell transplant. The CDR3 region reads CASSSRQGGLVNSPLHF. The DNA sequence is given as TGCGCCAGCAGCTCCCGACAGGGTGGACTGGTAAATTCACCCCTCCACTTT.